Each of the 10 T cell receptor beta chains below was sequenced from the same sample in a study of T cells in Graves' hyperthyroidism and ophthalmopathy. The CDR3 regions of TCR beta were amplified from RNA transcripts. The TCR CDR3 was amplified in a first-round RT-PCR using the HTBI primer set. TCRdb reprocessed the multiplex PCR reads with MiXCR, giving one entry per CDR3 protein. The repertoire holds just under 750,000 distinct CDR3 sequences, with 30% to 40% as singletons. What was sequenced was blood. Receptors originate from a woman between 40 and 55 years old with Graves' hyperthyroidism.

The chain combines TRBV4-2 with TRBJ2-7; 7 bases are shared with TRBD2. V shed 0 bases and J 5 bases; nucleotides not matched to a gene: 10. The CDR3 has 16 residues. Germline-derived CDR1 and CDR2 are LGHNA and YNFKEQ. Here the CDR3 reads CASSQDSGGSLNEQYF. CDR3 bases: TGTGCCAGCAGCCAAGATAGTGGCGGGAGTCTAAACGAGCAGTACTTC.

The CDR3 DNA reads TGTGCCAGCATCTTGAGGTGGGGGGAGACCCAGTACTTC. It encodes CASILRWGETQYF. J is TRBJ2-5 and V is TRBV12-3 or TRBV12-4; perhaps D is TRBD1 or TRBD2 (5 bases each). V was pared by 7 bases and J by 5 bases, with 14 bases between. The length of the CDR3 is 13 residues.

Ten or more counts support this clonotype. V is TRBV19 and J is TRBJ2-2, with unresolved D. With 1 base removed from V and 1 base from J, the gap between germline ends came to 4 bases. There are 14 residues in the CDR3. CDR1 and CDR2 (germline): LNHDA, SQIVND (reference sequence). The CDR3 coding sequence is TGTGCCAGTAGTATAGGAGGGAACACCGGGGAGCTGTTTTTT. It specifies CASSIGGNTGELFF.

There are many counts of this clonotype. The CDR3 spells CASSGQGAKETQYF. The CDR3 nucleotides read TGTGCCAGCAGTGGACAGGGGGCGAAGGAGACCCAGTACTTC. This rearrangement joins TRBV7-2 to TRBJ2-5; TRBD1 matches at 11 bases. The V gene end was trimmed by 6 bases and the J gene end by 5 bases; junction bases not matched to a gene: 5. CDR1 is SGHTA and CDR2 is FQGNSA in the germline V gene. There are 14 residues in the CDR3. Full variable domain (missing parts from reference TRBV7-2 and TRBJ2-5): GAGVSQSPSNKVTEKGKDVELRCDPISGHTALYWYRQSLGQGLEFLIYFQGNSAPDKSGLPSDRFSAERTGGSVSTLTIQRTQQEDSAVYLCASSGQGAKETQYFGPGTRLLVL.

V is TRBV7-2 and J is TRBJ2-2, with TRBD2 identical over 10 bases. Germline V CDR1 and CDR2: SGHTA, FQGNSA. V dropped 6 bases and J dropped 6; count of bases not matched to a gene: 4. This CDR3 spans 14 amino acids. The CDR3 reads CASRAGGIAGELFF. The CDR3 DNA follows: TGTGCCAGCAGAGCGGGAGGGATCGCCGGGGAGCTGTTTTTT.

This clonotype has ten or more counts. The chain combines TRBV19 with TRBJ2-6; possible D gene TRBD2, 5 bases. V lost 6 bases, J lost 0 bases, and 21 bases lay in between. The CDR3 is 19 amino acids. From germline, CDR1 is LNHDA and CDR2 SQIVND (reference sequence). CDR3: CASSSRRPGSISGANVLTF. The CDR3 DNA is TGTGCCAGTAGCAGTCGGAGGCCTGGCAGTATCTCTGGGGCCAACGTCCTGACTTTC.

This clonotype was counted at least ten times. The chain recombines TRBV29-1 with TRBJ2-5, with TRBD2 identical over 8 bases. There are 13 residues in the CDR3. From germline, CDR1 is SQVTM and CDR2 ANQGSEA. The junction had 8 bases not matched to a gene; V was cut back by 6 bases and J by 5 bases. The CDR3 DNA follows: TGCAGCGTGCAGCGGGAGAGGTGGGAGACCCAGTACTTC. Its protein product is CSVQRERWETQYF. Complete variable domain (other parts from reference TRBV29-1 and TRBJ2-5): SAVISQKPSRDICQRGTSLTIQCQVDSQVTMMFWYRQQPGQSLTLIATANQGSEATYESGFVIDKFPISRPNLTFSTLTVSNMSPEDSSIYLCSVQRERWETQYFGPGTRLLVL.

The chain uses TRBV7-9 and TRBJ1-1, with 7 bases matching TRBD1. This CDR3 contains 11 residues. The germline V gene has CDR1 SEHNR and CDR2 FQNEAQ (reference sequence). The V segment lost 5 bases and the J segment 10 bases; nucleotides outside the gene matches: 4. The CDR3 region has the DNA TGTGCCAGCAGCCCTGGGACAGTAGCTTTCTTT. It translates to CASSPGTVAFF.

This clonotype was seen repeatedly, ten times or more. This chain links TRBV12-3 or TRBV12-4 with TRBJ1-1, with 8 bases fitting TRBD1. This CDR3 contains 14 residues. The V segment lost 6 bases and the J segment 3 bases; nucleotides outside the gene matches: 6. The CDR3 DNA is TGTGCCAGCAGGGCCGGGACAGGATACACTGAAGCTTTCTTT. It is translated as CASRAGTGYTEAFF.

This CDR3 reads CAISQSSRVNEQFF. In DNA form, the CDR3 reads TGTGCCATCAGCCAGTCGTCCAGGGTCAATGAGCAGTTCTTC. This chain links TRBV10-3 with TRBJ2-7, with a weak D call TRBD1 (5 bases). The DNA end favors TRBJ2-1, so the J call may be wrong. The CDR3 is 14 amino acids. Germline lookup yields CDR1 ENHRY and CDR2 SYGVKD.